The source of this T cell receptor beta chain is a study of CD8 T cells in ankylosing spondylitis. The V and J ends lost 4 bases and 1 base respectively, with 4 bases between them. The germline CDR1 and CDR2 sequences are MRHNA and SNTAGT. This CDR3 has 13 residues. This clonotype was observed at least ten times. Its matching antigen is unknown. MiXCR, run by TCRdb on the 5' RACE reads, gives a single entry per CDR3 protein. The table lists fewer than 550,000 distinct CDR3 sequences, less than 6% of them singletons. General study findings and limits: In ankylosing spondylitis patients, matched synovial fluid reportedly showed significant enrichment of disease-linked clones. What appeared characteristic of ankylosing spondylitis blood was a TCR beta motif of eight highly homologous variants.

This sequence joins TRBV6-4 and TRBJ2-2; the D is unclear. The sequence derives from a male donor with ankylosing spondylitis. The sequencing input was blood, either unsorted or a sorted T cell fraction (not recorded which). CDR3 nucleotide sequence: TGTGCCAGCAGTGCTGGGAACACCGGGGAGCTGTTTTTT. This codes for CASSAGNTGELFF.